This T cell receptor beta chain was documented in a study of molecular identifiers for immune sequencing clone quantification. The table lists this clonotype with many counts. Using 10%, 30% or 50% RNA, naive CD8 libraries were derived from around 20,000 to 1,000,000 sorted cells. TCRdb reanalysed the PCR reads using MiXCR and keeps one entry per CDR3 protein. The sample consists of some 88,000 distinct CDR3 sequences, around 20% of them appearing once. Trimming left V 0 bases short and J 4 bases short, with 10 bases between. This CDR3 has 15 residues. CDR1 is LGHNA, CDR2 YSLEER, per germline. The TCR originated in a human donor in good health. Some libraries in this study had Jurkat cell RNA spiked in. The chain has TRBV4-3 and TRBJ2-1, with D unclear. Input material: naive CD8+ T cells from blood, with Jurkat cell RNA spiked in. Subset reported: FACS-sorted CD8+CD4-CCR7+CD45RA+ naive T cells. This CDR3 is CASSQDGGEYNEQFF. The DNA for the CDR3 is TGCGCCAGCAGCCAAGACGGCGGAGAGTACAATGAGCAGTTCTTC.